This entry concerns a single T cell receptor beta chain. Its antigen is as yet unknown. The data were produced by immunoSEQ multiplex PCR, yet TCRdb's version contains in-frame clones alone and is incomplete. The data show roughly 77,000 clones, more than 85% seen once. This sample is drawn from a study of T cell responses to AZD1222 COVID-19 vaccine. Notes on the study in general: Only 5 or 6 people who got AZD1222 tested seropositive at baseline. Targets within unmutated variant regions were reportedly found for nearly half of spike-specific TCRs. Females outnumbered males among donors, who were mostly white British; clonal diversity was possibly underestimated.

The V segment lost 5 bases and the J segment 4 bases; nucleotides outside the gene matches: 2. This CDR3 has 13 residues. Specimen: peripheral blood, collected 28 days after the second AZD1222 dose. V gene TRBV12-3 or TRBV12-4 combines with J gene TRBJ1-3, with TRBD1 identical over 7 bases. The receptor's source is an adult who received the AZD1222 COVID-19 vaccine. The CDR3 region has the DNA TGTGCCAGCAGTCCGACAGGGGGAAACACCATATATTTT. Its protein product is CASSPTGGNTIYF.